What follows is one T cell receptor beta chain and its context. The data stem from a study of blood T cell repertoires in COVID-19. On the study more broadly: From T cells, B-cell-depleted T cells, or PBMCs came the material, which was cDNA or gDNA.

Clones were sequenced by immunoSEQ multiplex PCR, and TCRdb holds only the in-frame ones, with some missing. In the table there are roughly 270,000 clones, approximately 80% of which are singletons. This receptor was identified in a man aged 40-49 years who had been exposed to COVID-19. Material for sequencing was PBMCs or T cells enriched from blood (not recorded which).

Here the CDR3 reads CASSSLGGDGAFF. For the CDR3, the DNA is TGTGCCAGCAGCTCTCTGGGAGGGGATGGAGCTTTCTTT. The chain combines TRBV7-9 with TRBJ1-1, with D maybe TRBD1 (5 bases). V was shortened by 4 bases and J by 10 bases, with 16 bases between the two germline ends. CDR1 and CDR2 (germline): SEHNR, FQNEAQ (reference sequence). This CDR3 spans 13 amino acids. Supplemented by reference TRBV7-9 and TRBJ1-1, the full variable domain reads DTGVSQNPRHKITKRGQNVTFRCDPISEHNRLYWYRQTLGQGPEFLTYFQNEAQLEKSRLLSDRFSAERPKGSFSTLEIQRTEQGDSAMYLCASSSLGGDGAFFGQGTRLTVV.